Described below is a single TCR beta chain sequence and its context. Its specificity is unknown. Carried by the TCR beta cDNA libraries were unique molecular identifiers. There were about 1 to 10 million T cells, and about half a million cDNA molecules came from them. TCRdb itself ran the PCR reads through MiXCR, one entry per CDR3 protein. Of 820,000 or so distinct CDR3 sequences listed, approximately 53% are singletons. These data come from a study of post-analysis software for immune sequencing data. The overall study: Recorded subtypes: relapsing-remitting, secondary progressive, progressive-relapsing; some patients unannotated. Study-level findings and limits: Among multiple sclerosis patients, normalized Chao1 diversity was significantly below that of controls. Same-batch samples co-clustered strongly by F measure. The study found TRBV5-6, TRBV5-1 and TRBV20-1 among roughly 5 TRBV segments more frequent in patients than controls.

The CDR3 totals 15 residues. Trimming stripped 5 bases from V and 0 bases from J, with 13 bases between. Germline CDR1 MNHEY, CDR2 SMNVEV (reference sequence). What was sequenced was blood. The sequence derives from a girl aged 5 to 17 with multiple sclerosis. The chain couples TRBV27 to TRBJ2-5; the D gene is possibly TRBD1 (5 bases). CDR3 nucleotide sequence: TGTGCCAGCAGTCCCAGGGCTATAGACCAAGAGACCCAGTACTTC. It encodes CASSPRAIDQETQYF.